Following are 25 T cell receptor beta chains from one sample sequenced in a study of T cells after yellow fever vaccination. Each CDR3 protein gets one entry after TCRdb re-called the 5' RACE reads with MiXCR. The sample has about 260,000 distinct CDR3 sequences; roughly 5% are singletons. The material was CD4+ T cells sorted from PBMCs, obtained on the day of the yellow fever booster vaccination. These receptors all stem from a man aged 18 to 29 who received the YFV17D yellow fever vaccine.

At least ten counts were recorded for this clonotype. As DNA, the CDR3 is TGTGCCAGCAGCTTTGGGAGAGGGGGCGCTTATGGCTACACCTTC. Translated, it gives CASSFGRGGAYGYTF. V gene TRBV7-9 combines with J gene TRBJ1-2; TRBD1 aligns across 7 bases. J gave up 5 bases and V 3 bases, and 9 bases lay outside the gene matches. The CDR3 spans 15 residues. Germline V gene data show CDR1 as SEHNR and CDR2 as FQNEAQ (reference sequence).

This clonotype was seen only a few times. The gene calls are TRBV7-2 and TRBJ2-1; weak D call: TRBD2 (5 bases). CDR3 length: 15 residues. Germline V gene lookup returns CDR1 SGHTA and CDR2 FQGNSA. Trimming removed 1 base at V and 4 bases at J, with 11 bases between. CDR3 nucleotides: TGTGCCAGCAGCTTAGGCGGGCGGAGGTACAATGAGCAGTTCTTC. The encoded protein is CASSLGGRRYNEQFF.

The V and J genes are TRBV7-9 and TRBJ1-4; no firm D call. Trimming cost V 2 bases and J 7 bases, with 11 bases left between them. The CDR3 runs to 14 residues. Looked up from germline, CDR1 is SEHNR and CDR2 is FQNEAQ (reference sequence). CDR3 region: CASSLYPTGEKLFF. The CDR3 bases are TGTGCCAGCAGCTTATACCCAACCGGTGAAAAACTGTTTTTT.

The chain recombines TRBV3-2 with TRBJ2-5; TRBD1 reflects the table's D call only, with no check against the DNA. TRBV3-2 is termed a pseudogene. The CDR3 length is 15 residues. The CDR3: CASSHGRGGAETQYF. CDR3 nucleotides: TGTGCCAGCAGCCACGGCAGGGGAGGCGCGGAGACCCAGTACTTC.

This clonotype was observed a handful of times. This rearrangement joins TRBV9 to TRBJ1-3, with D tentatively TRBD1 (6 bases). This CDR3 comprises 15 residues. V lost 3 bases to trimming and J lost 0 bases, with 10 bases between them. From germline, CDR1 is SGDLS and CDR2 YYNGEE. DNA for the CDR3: TGTGCCAGCAGCGACAGGGCCGACTCTGGAAACACCATATATTTT. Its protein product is CASSDRADSGNTIYF.

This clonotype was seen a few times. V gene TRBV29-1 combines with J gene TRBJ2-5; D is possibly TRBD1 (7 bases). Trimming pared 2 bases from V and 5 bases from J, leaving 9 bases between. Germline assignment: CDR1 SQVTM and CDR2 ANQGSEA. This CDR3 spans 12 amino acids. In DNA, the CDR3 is TGCAGCGTTGAACAGGGGGGCGAGACCCAGTACTTC. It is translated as CSVEQGGETQYF.

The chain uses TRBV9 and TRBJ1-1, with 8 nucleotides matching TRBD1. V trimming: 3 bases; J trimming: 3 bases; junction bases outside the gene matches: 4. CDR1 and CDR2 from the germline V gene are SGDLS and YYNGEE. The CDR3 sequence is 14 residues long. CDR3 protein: CASSARQGHTEAFF. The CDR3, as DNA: TGTGCCAGCAGCGCCCGACAGGGGCACACTGAAGCTTTCTTT. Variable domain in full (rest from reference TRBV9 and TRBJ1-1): DSGVTQTPKHLITATGQRVTLRCSPRSGDLSVYWYQQSLDQGLQFLIQYYNGEERAKGNILERFSAQQFPDLHSELNLSSLELGDSALYFCASSARQGHTEAFFGQGTRLTVV.

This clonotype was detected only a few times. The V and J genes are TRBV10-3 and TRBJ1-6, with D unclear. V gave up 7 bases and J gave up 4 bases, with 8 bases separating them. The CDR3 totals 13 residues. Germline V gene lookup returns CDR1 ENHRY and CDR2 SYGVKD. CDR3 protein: CAITPGYNSPLHF. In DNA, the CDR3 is TGTGCCATCACCCCGGGATATAATTCACCCCTCCACTTT.

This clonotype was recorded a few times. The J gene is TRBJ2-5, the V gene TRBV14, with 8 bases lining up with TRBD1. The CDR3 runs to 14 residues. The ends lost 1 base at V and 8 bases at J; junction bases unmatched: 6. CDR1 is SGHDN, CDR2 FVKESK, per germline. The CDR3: CASSQGQGLITQYF. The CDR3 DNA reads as TGTGCCAGCAGCCAAGGACAGGGGCTCATAACCCAGTACTTC.

CDR3 residues: CASSRDRLDAFF. The CDR3 DNA follows: TGCGCCAGCAGTCGGGACCGACTGGATGCTTTCTTT. This chain joins TRBV5-1 and TRBJ1-1; maybe TRBD1 (5 bases). The CDR3 contains 12 residues. V dropped 5 bases and J dropped 11 bases, with 16 bases sitting between them. The V gene's germline CDR1 is SGHRS and CDR2 YFSETQ.

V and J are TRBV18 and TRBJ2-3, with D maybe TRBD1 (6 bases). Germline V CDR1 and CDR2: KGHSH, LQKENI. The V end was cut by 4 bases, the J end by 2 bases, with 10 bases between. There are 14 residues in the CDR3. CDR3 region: CASSLWTATDTQYF. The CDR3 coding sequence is TGTGCCAGCTCACTCTGGACAGCCACAGATACGCAGTATTTT.

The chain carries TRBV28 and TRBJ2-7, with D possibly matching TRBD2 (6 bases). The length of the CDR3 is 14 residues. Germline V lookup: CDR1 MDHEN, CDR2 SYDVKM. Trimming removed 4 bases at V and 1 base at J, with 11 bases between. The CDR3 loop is CASSSPRGSYEQYV. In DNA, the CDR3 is TGTGCCAGCAGTTCCCCCCGGGGGTCCTACGAGCAGTACGTC.

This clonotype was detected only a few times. The chain's CDR3 is CASSQGPTNEKLFF. The CDR3 coding sequence is TGTGCCAGCAGCCAGGGACCCACTAATGAAAAACTGTTTTTT. The genes are TRBV11-2 and TRBJ1-4, with D possibly TRBD1 on 5 matching bases. The germline V gene encodes CDR1 SGHAT and CDR2 FQNNGV. This CDR3 is built from 14 residues. The V end lost 5 bases, the J end lost 2 bases, and 9 bases lay between the germline ends.

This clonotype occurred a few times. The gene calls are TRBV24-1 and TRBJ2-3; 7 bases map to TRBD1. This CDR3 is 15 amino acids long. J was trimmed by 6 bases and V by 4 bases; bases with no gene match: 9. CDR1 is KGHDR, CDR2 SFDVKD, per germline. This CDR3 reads CATSDTGAVGDTQYF. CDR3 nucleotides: TGTGCCACCAGTGACACAGGGGCGGTGGGGGATACGCAGTATTTT.

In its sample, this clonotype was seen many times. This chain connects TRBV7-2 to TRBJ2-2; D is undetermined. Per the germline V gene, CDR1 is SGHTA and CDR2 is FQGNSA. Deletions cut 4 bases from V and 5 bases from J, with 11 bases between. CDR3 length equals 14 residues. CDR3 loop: CASSSRHPTGELFF. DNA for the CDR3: TGTGCCAGCAGCTCGAGACACCCTACCGGGGAGCTGTTTTTT.

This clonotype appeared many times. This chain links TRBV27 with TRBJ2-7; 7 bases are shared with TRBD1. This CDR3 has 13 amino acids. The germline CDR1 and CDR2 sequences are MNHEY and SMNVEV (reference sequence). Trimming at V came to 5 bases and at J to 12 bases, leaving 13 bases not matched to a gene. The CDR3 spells CASSPHRTGPLYV. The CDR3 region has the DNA TGTGCCAGCAGTCCACATCGGACAGGCCCGTTGTACGTC.

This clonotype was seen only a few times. CDR3 DNA: TGTGCCAGCAGTGCCGACAGCCTTAGGGTGACAGATACGCAGTATTTT. Translated: CASSADSLRVTDTQYF. The chain couples TRBV2 to TRBJ2-3, with TRBD1 as a possible D gene (5 bases). This CDR3 comprises 16 residues. V was pared by 4 bases and J by 3 bases, with 17 bases between. The V gene's germline CDR1 is SNHLY and CDR2 FYNNEI.

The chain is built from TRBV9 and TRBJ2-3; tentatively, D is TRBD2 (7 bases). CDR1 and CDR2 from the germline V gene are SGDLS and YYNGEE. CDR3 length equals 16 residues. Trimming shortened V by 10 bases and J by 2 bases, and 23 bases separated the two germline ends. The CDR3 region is CAYRWDGGPITDTQYF. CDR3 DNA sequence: TGTGCCTATCGGTGGGACGGGGGGCCGATCACAGATACGCAGTATTTT.

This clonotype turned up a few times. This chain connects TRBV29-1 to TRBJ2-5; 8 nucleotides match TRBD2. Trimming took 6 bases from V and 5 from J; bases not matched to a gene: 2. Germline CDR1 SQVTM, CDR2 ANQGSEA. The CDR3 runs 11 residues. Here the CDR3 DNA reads TGCAGCGTCTCGGGAGGGGAGACCCAGTACTTC. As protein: CSVSGGETQYF.

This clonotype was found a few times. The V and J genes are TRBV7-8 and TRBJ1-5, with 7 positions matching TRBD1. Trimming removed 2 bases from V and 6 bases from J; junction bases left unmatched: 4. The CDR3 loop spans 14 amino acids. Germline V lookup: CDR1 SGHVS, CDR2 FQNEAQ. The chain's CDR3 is CASSLSGQFQPQHF. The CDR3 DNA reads TGTGCCAGCAGCTTATCGGGACAGTTTCAGCCCCAGCATTTT. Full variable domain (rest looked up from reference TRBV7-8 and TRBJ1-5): GAGVSQSPRYKVAKRGQDVALRCDPISGHVSLFWYQQALGQGPEFLTYFQNEAQLDKSGLPSDRFFAERPEGSVSTLKIQRTQQEDSAVYLCASSLSGQFQPQHFGDGTRLSIL.

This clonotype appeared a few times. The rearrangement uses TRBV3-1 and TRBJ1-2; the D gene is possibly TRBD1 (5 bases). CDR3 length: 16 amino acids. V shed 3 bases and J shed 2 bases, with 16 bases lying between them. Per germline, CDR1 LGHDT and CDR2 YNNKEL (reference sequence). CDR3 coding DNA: TGTGCCAGCAGCCAGGATCTAGGAACAGGCAACTATGGCTACACCTTC. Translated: CASSQDLGTGNYGYTF. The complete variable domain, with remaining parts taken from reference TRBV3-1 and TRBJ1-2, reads DTAVSQTPKYLVTQMGNDKSIKCEQNLGHDTMYWYKQDSKKFLKIMFSYNNKELIINETVPNRFSPKSPDKAHLNLHINSLELGDSAVYFCASSQDLGTGNYGYTFGSGTRLTVV.

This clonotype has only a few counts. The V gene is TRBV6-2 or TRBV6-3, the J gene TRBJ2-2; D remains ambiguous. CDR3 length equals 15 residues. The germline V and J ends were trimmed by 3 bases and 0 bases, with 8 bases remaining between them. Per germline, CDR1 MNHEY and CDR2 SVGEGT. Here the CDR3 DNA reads TGTGCCAGCAGTTATTGGTTCTCGAACACCGGGGAGCTGTTTTTT. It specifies CASSYWFSNTGELFF.

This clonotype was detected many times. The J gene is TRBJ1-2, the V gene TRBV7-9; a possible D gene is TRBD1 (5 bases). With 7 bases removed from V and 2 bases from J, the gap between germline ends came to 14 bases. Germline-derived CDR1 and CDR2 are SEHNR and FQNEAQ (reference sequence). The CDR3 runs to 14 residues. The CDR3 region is CASNSRRGNYGYTF. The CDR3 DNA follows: TGTGCCAGCAATTCCCGGCGGGGGAACTATGGCTACACCTTC.

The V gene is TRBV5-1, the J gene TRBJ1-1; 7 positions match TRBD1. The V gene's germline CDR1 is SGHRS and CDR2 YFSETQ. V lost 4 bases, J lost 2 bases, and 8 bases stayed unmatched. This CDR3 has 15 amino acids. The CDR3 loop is CASSTGQALNTEAFF. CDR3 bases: TGCGCCAGCAGCACCGGACAGGCTCTTAACACTGAAGCTTTCTTT.

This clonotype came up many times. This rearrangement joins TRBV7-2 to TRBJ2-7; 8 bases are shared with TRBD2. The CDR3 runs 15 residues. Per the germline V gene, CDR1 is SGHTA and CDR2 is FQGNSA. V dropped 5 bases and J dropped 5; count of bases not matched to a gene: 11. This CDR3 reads CASSQTSEAADEQYF. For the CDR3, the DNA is TGTGCCAGCAGCCAGACTAGCGAGGCGGCCGACGAGCAGTACTTC.